One TCR beta chain is described in this entry. The antigen is undetermined. CDR1 and CDR2 (germline): SGHRS, YFSETQ. The CDR3 covers 13 residues. The V end was cut by 3 bases, the J end by 2 bases, with 6 bases between. This record belongs to a study of Ad26.COV2.S vaccination and SARS-CoV-2 variants. Study-level background: Dosing was one shot or two shots 56 days apart. The study, taken as a whole, reports: Reportedly, after vaccination the spike-specific CD8+ and CD4+ T cell responses displayed substantial breadth.

Generated by immunoSEQ multiplex PCR, the TCRdb table keeps only in-frame clones and is missing some. The data show hundreds of thousands of clones, under 90% seen once. The treatment was: about 20 received Ad26.COV2.S at low or high dose, single or two shots; roughly five received placebo; per-sample allocation not given. Sampling was done on day 63 after the first vaccine or placebo injection. This receptor was identified in a person between 18 and 65 years old who received the Ad26.COV2.S COVID-19 vaccine or a placebo. The chain has TRBV5-1 and TRBJ1-5; weak D call: TRBD1 (6 bases). Sequenced here: peripheral blood, sampled in a trial of Ad26.COV2.S vaccine versus placebo. In nucleotides, the CDR3 is TGCGCCAGCAGCTGGACAGGCAATCAGCCCCAGCATTTT. Translating it yields CASSWTGNQPQHF.